Shown below are 32 T cell receptor beta chains from a single sample sequenced in a study of siplizumab effects on memory and regulatory T cells. Measured with immunoSEQ multiplex PCR; TCRdb has only the in-frame clones, and not every one. The sample lists some 100,000 clones, 94% occurring once. The sample consisted of Tregs sorted from blood. The receptor source for this set is a human donor in good health.

V and J are TRBV27 and TRBJ1-1; D uncertain. Germline loops: CDR1 MNHEY, CDR2 SMNVEV (reference sequence). The CDR3 spans 15 residues. V shed 2 bases and J shed 6 bases, with 16 bases lying between them. The CDR3 loop is CASSLTGLGGPEAFF. The CDR3 DNA follows: TGTGCCAGCAGTTTAACGGGATTAGGTGGCCCTGAAGCTTTCTTT.

The V gene is TRBV7-9, the J gene TRBJ1-2; 9 nucleotides line up with TRBD1. The germline gives CDR1 SEHNR, CDR2 FQNEAQ (reference sequence). With V trimmed by 2 bases and J by 0 bases, 4 bases remained unmatched. The CDR3 loop spans 16 amino acids. The CDR3 coding sequence is TGTGCCAGCAGCTTAATGTGGGACAGGGCTAACTATGGCTACACCTTC. Its protein is CASSLMWDRANYGYTF.

This chain uses TRBV5-1 with TRBJ2-1; tentatively, D is TRBD2 (6 bases). The V and J ends lost 0 bases and 8 bases respectively, with 9 bases between them. This CDR3 is 13 amino acids long. Per the germline V gene, CDR1 is SGHRS and CDR2 is YFSETQ. DNA for the CDR3: TGCGCCAGCAGCTTGGTAGCGGCGGATGAGCAGTTCTTC. Its translation is CASSLVAADEQFF.

This chain connects TRBV5-1 to TRBJ2-3; no reliable D call. The germline CDR1 and CDR2 sequences are SGHRS and YFSETQ. V lost 4 bases and J lost 1, with 10 bases in between. This CDR3 has 14 residues. CDR3 nucleotides: TGCGCCAGCAGCCTAAGACAAGGCACAGATACGCAGTATTTT. Its translation: CASSLRQGTDTQYF. The full variable domain, in which reference TRBV5-1 and TRBJ2-3 provide the parts outside the CDR3, is KAGVTQTPRYLIKTRGQQVTLSCSPISGHRSVSWYQQTPGQGLQFLFEYFSETQRNKGNFPGRFSGRQFSNSRSEMNVSTLELGDSALYLCASSLRQGTDTQYFGPGTRLTVL.

This sequence joins TRBV10-1 and TRBJ1-1; possible D gene TRBD1, 6 bases. The CDR3 contains 13 residues. The germline V and J ends were trimmed by 6 bases and 1 base, with 9 bases remaining between them. Germline loops: CDR1 WNHNN, CDR2 SYGVQD (reference sequence). Here the CDR3 DNA reads TGCGCCAGCAGGACAGGTCCGAACACTGAAGCTTTCTTT. It is translated as CASRTGPNTEAFF.

The chain recombines TRBV19 with TRBJ1-3; D gene ambiguous. The CDR3 runs 15 residues. V lost 5 bases and J lost 5, with 16 bases in between. Germline V gives CDR1 LNHDA, CDR2 SQIVND (reference sequence). The CDR3 reads CASSGLGRRRNTIYF. DNA of the CDR3: TGTGCCAGTAGTGGCCTAGGTCGACGCCGAAACACCATATATTTT.

The chain is built from TRBV5-1 and TRBJ2-5; D is unresolved. Germline-derived CDR1 and CDR2 are SGHRS and YFSETQ. Trimming left V 2 bases short and J 7 bases short, with 6 bases between. The CDR3 runs 11 residues. The CDR3 protein is CASSLGGTQYF. Written as DNA, the CDR3 is TGCGCCAGCAGCTTAGGTGGGACCCAGTACTTC. Drawing the rest from reference TRBV5-1 and TRBJ2-5, the complete variable domain is KAGVTQTPRYLIKTRGQQVTLSCSPISGHRSVSWYQQTPGQGLQFLFEYFSETQRNKGNFPGRFSGRQFSNSRSEMNVSTLELGDSALYLCASSLGGTQYFGPGTRLLVL.

The chain is built from TRBV10-1 and TRBJ2-7, with unresolved D. The V and J ends lost 3 bases and 6 bases respectively, with 12 bases between them. Germline assignment: CDR1 WNHNN and CDR2 SYGVQD (reference sequence). CDR3 size: 13 residues. The CDR3 loop reads CASSDDPPSEQYF. Written as DNA, the CDR3 is TGCGCCAGCAGTGACGATCCCCCTTCCGAGCAGTACTTC.

This rearrangement joins TRBV18 to TRBJ1-4; D possibly corresponds to TRBD1 (5 bases). The germline CDR1 and CDR2 sequences are KGHSH and LQKENI. With 3 bases removed from V and 8 bases from J, the gap between germline ends came to 13 bases. The CDR3 contains 14 residues. CDR3: CASSPGQGYEKLFF. CDR3 DNA sequence: TGTGCCAGCTCACCTGGGCAGGGCTACGAAAAACTGTTTTTT. The full variable domain, rest sourced from reference TRBV18 and TRBJ1-4, is NAGVMQNPRHLVRRRGQEARLRCSPMKGHSHVYWYRQLPEEGLKFMVYLQKENIIDESGMPKERFSAEFPKEGPSILRIQQVVRGDSAAYFCASSPGQGYEKLFFGSGTQLSVL.

J is TRBJ2-3 and V is TRBV5-1; D is undetermined. The CDR3 is 12 residues long. Germline CDR1 and CDR2: SGHRS and YFSETQ. Trimming removed 2 bases from V and 4 bases from J, with 5 bases in between. In DNA, the CDR3 is TGCGCCAGCAGCTTTTTCTCAGATACGCAGTATTTT. It codes for CASSFFSDTQYF.

This clone came up a few times. The chain carries TRBV4-1 and TRBJ2-1, with 7 nucleotides matching TRBD1. Trimming removed 5 bases from V and 8 bases from J; junction bases left unmatched: 15. This CDR3 contains 16 residues. The germline V gene has CDR1 MGHRA and CDR2 YSYEKL. The CDR3 nucleotides read TGCGCCAGCAGCTTTGATACGACAGGGAACGGCGATGAGCAGTTCTTC. Translating it yields CASSFDTTGNGDEQFF.

This rearrangement joins TRBV11-2 to TRBJ2-3, with 8 bases matching TRBD1. The germline V gene has CDR1 SGHAT and CDR2 FQNNGV. V lost 6 bases to trimming and J lost 10 bases; unmatched junction nucleotides: 6. This CDR3 is built from 12 residues. CDR3 sequence reads: CASRGVQGAQYF. The CDR3 DNA is TGTGCCAGCAGGGGGGTACAGGGGGCGCAGTATTTT.

This clone appeared a single time. The rearrangement joins TRBV5-1 to TRBJ2-1; D possibly corresponds to TRBD2 (6 bases). Germline CDR1 SGHRS, CDR2 YFSETQ. This CDR3 has 16 amino acids. Trimming left V 1 base short and J 7 bases short, with 18 bases between. The CDR3 loop reads CASSLFGGGRQNEQFF. The CDR3 DNA reads as TGCGCCAGCAGCTTGTTTGGGGGAGGACGACAGAATGAGCAGTTCTTC.

The rearrangement joins TRBV9 to TRBJ2-5; TRBD2 might be the D (5 bases). This CDR3 spans 15 amino acids. Per germline, CDR1 SGDLS and CDR2 YYNGEE. The V and J ends lost 3 bases and 2 bases respectively, with 14 bases between them. The CDR3 bases are TGTGCCAGCAGCGCCCAGCTGAGCGGTCAAGAGACCCAGTACTTC. Translation: CASSAQLSGQETQYF.

This clone was observed once. The genes are TRBV5-6 and TRBJ2-1; 7 nucleotides align to TRBD2. Germline-derived CDR1 and CDR2 are SGHDT and YYEEEE. V gave up 2 bases and J gave up 2 bases; unmatched junction bases: 4. The length of the CDR3 is 15 residues. CDR3 loop: CASSFGLAAYNEQFF. The CDR3 DNA is TGTGCCAGCAGCTTTGGCCTAGCGGCCTACAATGAGCAGTTCTTC.

CDR3 residues: CASRLTGNNMYEQFF. The CDR3 nucleotides read TGTGCCAGCCGCTTGACAGGGAATAATATGTATGAGCAGTTCTTC. The rearrangement uses TRBV28 and TRBJ2-1, with 7 positions matching TRBD1. CDR3 length: 15 residues. Germline-derived CDR1 and CDR2 are MDHEN and SYDVKM. The V and J ends lost 8 bases and 8 bases, in that order; junction bases with no gene match: 15.

The CDR3 here is CASVKQISYEQYF. CDR3 nucleotides: TGTGCCAGCGTCAAGCAAATATCCTACGAGCAGTACTTC. The chain uses TRBV6-1 and TRBJ2-7; unclear D gene. V was shortened by 8 bases and J by 1 base, with 12 bases between the two germline ends. This CDR3 is 13 amino acids long. Germline-derived CDR1 and CDR2 are MNHNS and SASEGT.

The chain employs TRBV5-1 and TRBJ2-7; no reliable D call. The germline V and J ends were trimmed by 0 bases and 3 bases, with 19 bases remaining between them. This CDR3 comprises 17 residues. Germline CDR1 reads SGHRS; CDR2 reads YFSETQ. The CDR3 spells CASSLGGTSINIYEQYF. In DNA form, the CDR3 reads TGCGCCAGCAGCTTGGGGGGAACAAGCATCAATATCTACGAGCAGTACTTC.

CDR3 DNA sequence: TGTGCCAGTAGGCCGGACAGATCAAATCAGCCCCAGCATTTT. It yields the protein CASRPDRSNQPQHF. This chain links TRBV19 with TRBJ1-5; a possible D gene is TRBD1 (6 bases). Deletions cut 6 bases from V and 4 bases from J, with 13 bases between. The CDR3 has 14 residues. Germline CDR1 and CDR2: LNHDA and SQIVND (reference sequence).

This clone was recorded once. The chain recombines TRBV4-1 with TRBJ1-4; 10 bases line up with TRBD1. Germline V gene sequence: CDR1 MGHRA, CDR2 YSYEKL. The CDR3 has 16 amino acids. The V gene end was trimmed by 4 bases and the J gene end by 8 bases; junction bases not matched to a gene: 10. The CDR3 spells CASSRLTGGASEKLFF. The CDR3 region has the DNA TGCGCCAGCAGCCGCCTGACAGGGGGCGCGTCCGAAAAACTGTTTTTT.

The chain recombines TRBV9 with TRBJ2-1, with a weak D call TRBD1 (6 bases). V was cut by 0 bases and J by 7 bases, with 14 bases left in between. Germline V gene data show CDR1 as SGDLS and CDR2 as YYNGEE. The CDR3 loop spans 15 amino acids. DNA of the CDR3: TGTGCCAGCAGCGTAGAATCAGGGGCGAGGAATGAGCAGTTCTTC. Protein: CASSVESGARNEQFF.

The CDR3, as DNA: TGTGCCAGCAGAGATCGAGGGACAGGGAATCAGCCCCAGCATTTT. As protein: CASRDRGTGNQPQHF. This rearrangement joins TRBV6-6 to TRBJ1-5; 9 nucleotides agree with TRBD1. V lost 6 bases and J lost 4; bases outside the gene matches: 7. Germline V lookup: CDR1 MNHNY, CDR2 SVGAGI (reference sequence). The CDR3 runs 15 residues.

The chain combines TRBV7-2 with TRBJ1-4, with unresolved D. Germline V gene lookup returns CDR1 SGHTA and CDR2 FQGNSA. The V end was cut by 1 base, the J end by 10 bases, with 10 bases between. The CDR3 extends over 13 amino acids. CDR3 residues: CASSLDAGRKLFF. The CDR3 nucleotides are TGTGCCAGCAGCTTAGACGCAGGAAGAAAACTGTTTTTT.

This clone was picked up a small number of times. The CDR3 reads CASSVEHRTTGELFF. The CDR3 coding sequence is TGTGCCAGCAGCGTAGAGCACAGAACCACCGGGGAGCTGTTTTTT. V gene TRBV9 combines with J gene TRBJ2-2; D is unclear. V lost 0 bases to trimming and J lost 4 bases, with 10 bases between them. The germline V gene encodes CDR1 SGDLS and CDR2 YYNGEE. The CDR3 contains 15 residues.

The chain joins TRBV4-2 to TRBJ2-1, with D perhaps matching TRBD2 (5 bases). V was pared by 3 bases and J by 4 bases, with 13 bases between. The CDR3 is 15 residues long. Germline V CDR1 and CDR2: LGHNA, YNFKEQ. The CDR3 loop reads CASSQAGRGYNEQFF. Written as DNA, the CDR3 is TGTGCCAGCAGCCAGGCAGGACGGGGTTACAATGAGCAGTTCTTC.

This clone has only a few counts. The rearrangement uses TRBV2 and TRBJ2-2, with TRBD2 as a possible D gene (5 bases). V was shortened by 4 bases and J by 4 bases, with 10 bases between the two germline ends. CDR1 is SNHLY and CDR2 is FYNNEI in the germline V gene. The CDR3 spans 14 residues. The CDR3 protein is CASSVVGATGELFF. CDR3 sequence (DNA): TGTGCCAGCAGTGTAGTGGGAGCCACCGGGGAGCTGTTTTTT.

V and J are TRBV19 and TRBJ2-5; the match to TRBD2 covers 7 bases. Germline V gene sequence: CDR1 LNHDA, CDR2 SQIVND (reference sequence). V dropped 0 bases and J dropped 4; count of bases not matched to a gene: 5. This CDR3 is built from 15 residues. CDR3 bases: TGTGCCAGTAGTATAGATGGTGGGGGGGGAGAGACCCAGTACTTC. Translation: CASSIDGGGGETQYF. The variable domain in full, completed from reference TRBV19 and TRBJ2-5, reads DGGITQSPKYLFRKEGQNVTLSCEQNLNHDAMYWYRQDPGQGLRLIYYSQIVNDFQKGDIAEGYSVSREKKESFPLTVTSAQKNPTAFYLCASSIDGGGGETQYFGPGTRLLVL.

The rearrangement joins TRBV5-4 to TRBJ2-1; 9 bases are a match to TRBD2. The ends lost 2 bases at V and 14 bases at J; junction bases unmatched: 14. Looked up from germline, CDR1 is SGHNT and CDR2 is YYREEE (reference sequence). The CDR3 is made up of 15 amino acids. The CDR3 reads CASSFQAGGPTREFF. CDR3 coding DNA: TGTGCCAGCAGCTTTCAAGCGGGAGGCCCGACGCGGGAGTTCTTC.

V is TRBV27 and J is TRBJ1-5; TRBD1 matches at 7 bases. Germline V CDR1 and CDR2: MNHEY, SMNVEV (reference sequence). The CDR3 extends over 13 amino acids. Losses at the gene ends were 5 bases for V and 6 bases for J; bases not matched to a gene: 4. CDR3 residues: CASSRQGTQPQHF. As DNA, the CDR3 is TGTGCCAGCAGTAGACAGGGAACTCAGCCCCAGCATTTT.

The chain joins TRBV15 to TRBJ2-3, with unresolved D. The CDR3 covers 18 residues. The germline V and J ends were trimmed by 0 bases and 1 base, with 17 bases remaining between them. The germline CDR1 and CDR2 sequences are LNHNV and YYDKDF (reference sequence). For the CDR3, the DNA is TGTGCCACCAGCAGAGAGGGTCGGCCTAGATGGGGCACAGATACGCAGTATTTT. Its protein product is CATSREGRPRWGTDTQYF.

The gene calls are TRBV5-1 and TRBJ2-7, with D maybe TRBD2 (6 bases). This CDR3 comprises 16 residues. In germline, CDR1 is SGHRS, CDR2 YFSETQ. V was shortened by 6 bases and J by 0 bases, with 19 bases between the two germline ends. The CDR3 here is CASTWGDHLSSYEQYF. CDR3 DNA: TGCGCCAGCACTTGGGGGGATCACCTAAGCTCCTACGAGCAGTACTTC.

This clone has only one observation. The chain joins TRBV2 to TRBJ1-1; unclear D gene. Germline V CDR1 and CDR2: SNHLY, FYNNEI. V was shortened by 6 bases and J by 0 bases, with 11 bases between the two germline ends. The CDR3 is 14 residues long. The CDR3 nucleotides read TGTGCCAGCAGGGGCCAGAGTATGAACACTGAAGCTTTCTTT. It yields the protein CASRGQSMNTEAFF.